Each of the 27 T cell receptor beta chains below was sequenced from the same sample in a study of blood T cell repertoires in COVID-19. Produced via immunoSEQ multiplex PCR; TCRdb's table is partial and in-frame only. The sample lists about 130,000 clones, 80% to 85% seen once, with 15% to 20% in the top ten. The source material was PBMCs or T cells enriched from blood (not recorded which). These receptors all stem from a young man who had recovered from COVID-19.

This rearrangement joins TRBV12-5 to TRBJ2-5; D remains ambiguous. Deletions cut 5 bases from V and 5 bases from J, with 12 bases between. The V gene's germline CDR1 is LGHNT and CDR2 FRNRAP. CDR3 size: 13 residues. CDR3 nucleotide sequence: TGTGCTAGTGGTAAGACTGGGTGGGAGACCCAGTACTTC. Protein: CASGKTGWETQYF.

This chain uses TRBV7-8 with TRBJ2-2, with D unresolved. CDR1 is SGHVS, CDR2 FQNEAQ, per germline. The CDR3 extends over 15 amino acids. With 7 bases removed from V and 0 bases from J, the gap between germline ends came to 12 bases. CDR3 region: CASTPGGSNTGELFF. In nucleotides, the CDR3 is TGTGCCAGCACCCCCGGTGGTTCGAACACCGGGGAGCTGTTTTTT.

The genes are TRBV27 and TRBJ2-2; a possible D gene is TRBD2 (5 bases). The germline CDR1 and CDR2 sequences are MNHEY and SMNVEV (reference sequence). The CDR3 loop spans 15 amino acids. V lost 4 bases and J 1 base, leaving 10 bases between the germline ends. CDR3 DNA: TGTGCCAGCAGTTCTAGCAGAAAGAACACCGGGGAGCTGTTTTTT. Protein product: CASSSSRKNTGELFF.

This clone turned up a few times. The chain links TRBV4-1 to TRBJ1-4, with TRBD1 matching over 7 bases. Germline-derived CDR1 and CDR2 are MGHRA and YSYEKL. The CDR3 sequence is 18 residues long. Trimming at V came to 3 bases and at J to 0 bases, leaving 10 bases not matched to a gene. The CDR3: CASSHPGTASSTNEKLFF. The DNA for the CDR3 is TGCGCCAGCAGCCACCCCGGGACAGCGAGTTCAACTAATGAAAAACTGTTTTTT.

The V gene is TRBV25-1, the J gene TRBJ1-4; D uncertain. V lost 2 bases and J 7 bases, leaving 14 bases between the germline ends. CDR3 size: 15 residues. The V gene's germline CDR1 is MGHDK and CDR2 SYGVNS. The CDR3: CASSEPVIGAEKLFF. CDR3 DNA sequence: TGTGCCAGCAGTGAACCTGTCATTGGAGCTGAAAAACTGTTTTTT.

The chain recombines TRBV7-9 with TRBJ2-1, with 7 bases identical to TRBD2. The CDR3 is made up of 17 amino acids. V was clipped by 4 bases and J by 8 bases; unmatched bases: 17. Germline lookup yields CDR1 SEHNR and CDR2 FQNEAQ (reference sequence). This chain's CDR3 is CASSYNKRGSVFDEQFF. CDR3 DNA sequence: TGTGCCAGCAGCTACAATAAGCGGGGCAGTGTTTTCGATGAGCAGTTCTTC.

The V and J genes are TRBV3-1 (or the pseudogene TRBV3-2) and TRBJ1-1; no firm D call. Germline lookup yields CDR1 LGHDT and CDR2 YNNKEL (reference sequence). V shed 1 base and J shed 5 bases, with 14 bases lying between them. The CDR3 runs to 15 residues. The CDR3 nucleotides read TGTGCCAGCAGCCAAGGGAATCGGGATGGAACTGAAGCTTTCTTT. The encoded protein is CASSQGNRDGTEAFF.

The rearrangement links TRBV7-9 to TRBJ1-1; 12 positions match TRBD1. The CDR3 is 17 residues long. V lost 5 bases, J lost 1 base, and 8 bases stayed unmatched. Looked up from germline, CDR1 is SEHNR and CDR2 is FQNEAQ (reference sequence). The CDR3: CASSPWDRGRENTEAFF. The DNA of the CDR3 is TGTGCCAGCAGCCCTTGGGACAGGGGGCGGGAGAACACTGAAGCTTTCTTT.

The V and J genes are TRBV30 and TRBJ2-5; 13 bases map to TRBD2. The CDR3 is 16 residues long. Germline assignment: CDR1 GTSNPN and CDR2 SVGIG (reference sequence). With V trimmed by 3 bases and J by 5 bases, 9 bases remained unmatched. Here the CDR3 reads CAWSKRLAGGSETQYF. Here the CDR3 DNA reads TGTGCCTGGAGCAAACGACTAGCGGGAGGATCGGAGACCCAGTACTTC.

The J gene is TRBJ1-2, the V gene TRBV2; 8 nucleotides agree with TRBD1. The junction had 5 bases not matched to a gene; V was cut back by 8 bases and J by 6 bases. Germline V gene sequence: CDR1 SNHLY, CDR2 FYNNEI. CDR3 length: 12 amino acids. The CDR3 spells CASGLTGDGYTF. For the CDR3, the DNA is TGTGCCAGCGGTTTGACAGGGGATGGCTACACCTTC.

The J gene is TRBJ2-6, the V gene TRBV27, with TRBD1 matching over 8 bases. The CDR3 contains 19 residues. The germline gives CDR1 MNHEY, CDR2 SMNVEV (reference sequence). Losses at the gene ends were 3 bases for V and 0 bases for J; bases not matched to a gene: 10. The CDR3 DNA reads as TGTGCCAGCAGTTTTGTCCCCGGGACAGGCAGCTCTGGGGCCAACGTCCTGACTTTC. Protein: CASSFVPGTGSSGANVLTF.

CDR3 in amino acids: CASSYPGQNYEQYF. In DNA, the CDR3 is TGTGCCAGCAGTTACCCGGGACAGAACTACGAGCAGTACTTC. The V and J genes are TRBV6-6 and TRBJ2-7, with 7 bases lining up with TRBD1. V lost 2 bases, J lost 3 bases, and 4 bases stayed unmatched. Germline CDR1 MNHNY, CDR2 SVGAGI (reference sequence). The CDR3 is 14 residues long.

Here the CDR3 DNA reads TGTGCCAGCAGTACAATCCATGGCCCCCAAATACGCGAAAAACTGTTTTTT. Its protein is CASSTIHGPQIREKLFF. The chain is built from TRBV3-1 (or the pseudogene TRBV3-2) and TRBJ1-4; D gene unclear. The germline V gene encodes CDR1 LGHDT and CDR2 YNNKEL (reference sequence). This CDR3 has 17 amino acids. V lost 6 bases, J lost 8 bases, and 25 bases lay in between.

The chain recombines TRBV4-1 with TRBJ2-1; 8 bases match TRBD2. The length of the CDR3 is 18 residues. CDR1 MGHRA and CDR2 YSYEKL come from the germline V gene. V shed 0 bases, J shed 8 bases, and the junction held 15 bases outside the gene matches. The CDR3 DNA reads TGCGCCAGCAGCCAAGATCTCTGGGACCCAGCGGGAGTTTATGAGCAGTTCTTC. This gives the protein CASSQDLWDPAGVYEQFF.

This chain joins TRBV6-2 or TRBV6-3 and TRBJ1-5, with D tentatively TRBD1 (5 bases). The CDR3 runs to 16 residues. V gave up 6 bases and J gave up 6 bases, with 21 bases separating them. Germline assignment: CDR1 MNHEY and CDR2 SVGEGT. CDR3 in DNA: TGTGCCAGCAGCCCCGGTGACAGCAATCGTCGTCAGCCCCAGCATTTT. This gives the protein CASSPGDSNRRQPQHF.

This sequence joins TRBV3-1 (or the pseudogene TRBV3-2) and TRBJ2-7; 8 nucleotides align to TRBD2. Germline assignment: CDR1 LGHDT and CDR2 YNNKEL (reference sequence). V was clipped by 4 bases and J by 0 bases; unmatched bases: 2. The CDR3 runs 14 residues. CDR3 region: CASSPTSASYEQYF. CDR3 bases: TGTGCCAGCAGCCCGACTAGCGCCTCCTACGAGCAGTACTTC.

In its sample, this clone was seen a few times. The V gene is TRBV9, the J gene TRBJ1-1; a possible D gene is TRBD1 (6 bases). Germline CDR1 SGDLS, CDR2 YYNGEE. The CDR3 spans 14 residues. Between the trimmed V and J ends, which lost 0 bases and 5 bases, there was a span of 11 bases. The CDR3, as DNA: TGTGCCAGCAGCGTAGGCAGGGGAGGGACTGAAGCTTTCTTT. Encoded protein: CASSVGRGGTEAFF.

The genes are TRBV29-1 and TRBJ1-1, with TRBD1 matching 11 bases. With V trimmed by 6 bases and J by 1 base, 4 bases remained unmatched. Per the germline V gene, CDR1 is SQVTM and CDR2 is ANQGSEA. CDR3 size: 14 residues. The CDR3: CSVRTGGQNTEAFF. The DNA of the CDR3 is TGCAGCGTCCGGACAGGGGGCCAGAACACTGAAGCTTTCTTT.

CDR3: CSVEFTSPETQYF. For the CDR3, the DNA is TGCAGCGTTGAATTTACATCTCCCGAGACCCAGTACTTC. This chain uses TRBV29-1 with TRBJ2-5; D gene uncertain. Looked up from germline, CDR1 is SQVTM and CDR2 is ANQGSEA. Deletions cut 2 bases from V and 5 bases from J, with 12 bases between. This CDR3 spans 13 amino acids.

The chain joins TRBV7-9 to TRBJ1-2, with D tentatively TRBD1 (6 bases). The ends were cut back, 5 bases at V and 3 bases at J, with 16 bases in the middle. The germline V gene encodes CDR1 SEHNR and CDR2 FQNEAQ (reference sequence). This CDR3 region has 15 residues. DNA of the CDR3: TGTGCCAGCAGCCCGGGTCTGGGGGGGCACTATGGCTACACCTTC. Translating gives CASSPGLGGHYGYTF.

The CDR3 bases are TGTGCCAGCAGCCAAGATCTCGGAACAGGGGGAGGCACTGAAGCTTTCTTT. Its protein product is CASSQDLGTGGGTEAFF. The chain recombines TRBV3-1 (or the pseudogene TRBV3-2) with TRBJ1-1; 8 bases fit TRBD1. Germline-derived CDR1 and CDR2 are LGHDT and YNNKEL (reference sequence). The length of the CDR3 is 17 residues. Germline trimming cut 0 bases from V and 4 bases from J; bases unmatched to any gene: 10.

The genes are TRBV25-1 and TRBJ2-7, with TRBD2 matching 8 bases. Losses at the gene ends were 3 bases for V and 5 bases for J; bases not matched to a gene: 9. Germline assignment: CDR1 MGHDK and CDR2 SYGVNS. The CDR3 spans 15 residues. The CDR3 DNA sequence: TGTGCCAGCAGTGAGCCGGGACTAGTAACCCACGAGCAGTACTTC. Translation gives CASSEPGLVTHEQYF.

This clone was observed a single time. The chain couples TRBV5-1 to TRBJ2-3; perhaps TRBD2 as D (7 bases). The CDR3 runs to 15 residues. Germline V gene lookup returns CDR1 SGHRS and CDR2 YFSETQ. V gave up 4 bases and J gave up 4 bases, with 16 bases separating them. In nucleotides, the CDR3 is TGCGCCAGCAGCCCGGCCGGGGGGCCGTCAGATACGCAGTATTTT. Encoded protein: CASSPAGGPSDTQYF.

This chain joins TRBV19 and TRBJ1-3; a possible D gene is TRBD1 (5 bases). Trimming pared 6 bases from V and 0 bases from J, leaving 12 bases between. Germline values: CDR1 LNHDA, CDR2 SQIVND (reference sequence). The CDR3 totals 15 residues. The DNA of the CDR3 is TGTGCCAGTAGAAGACAGCCATACTCTGGAAACACCATATATTTT. This encodes CASRRQPYSGNTIYF.

The chain carries TRBV19 and TRBJ2-2; TRBD1 aligns across 10 bases. The V and J ends lost 1 base and 7 bases, in that order; junction bases with no gene match: 6. Germline CDR1 is LNHDA and CDR2 is SQIVND (reference sequence). The CDR3 consists of 16 residues. The CDR3 nucleotides are TGTGCCAGTAGTATAGGCGGGACAGGGGCCGGCGGGGAGCTGTTTTTT. Encoded protein: CASSIGGTGAGGELFF.

This clone was counted a few times. The chain carries TRBV5-6 and TRBJ2-7, with 7 bases matching TRBD2. This CDR3 spans 14 amino acids. Looked up from germline, CDR1 is SGHDT and CDR2 is YYEEEE. V shed 0 bases and J 2 bases; nucleotides not matched to a gene: 2. The CDR3 loop is CASSLVAGPYEQYF. The CDR3 DNA reads as TGTGCCAGCAGCTTGGTAGCGGGCCCCTACGAGCAGTACTTC.

This clone appeared a few times. The chain combines TRBV10-3 with TRBJ2-3; 10 bases line up with TRBD1. V trimming: 6 bases; J trimming: 0 bases; junction bases outside the gene matches: 3. The CDR3 runs 15 residues. The germline V gene encodes CDR1 ENHRY and CDR2 SYGVKD. The chain's CDR3 is CAISGTGASTDTQYF. CDR3 bases: TGTGCCATCAGCGGGACAGGGGCAAGCACAGATACGCAGTATTTT.